The clone carrying this T cell receptor (beta chain) appeared a few times. Source study methods: For nucleated cells, counts were estimated from reference gene primer amplification. The protocol was immunoSEQ multiplex PCR, while the TCRdb copy is restricted to in-frame clones and leaves out a portion. V and J calls plus clone size are reproduced from that table; the DNA served to infer D and trimming. The profile shows approximately 100,000 clones, roughly 80% of them singletons. The length of the CDR3 is 15 residues. Germline CDR1 MGHRA, CDR2 YSYEKL. The trim removed 6 bases at V and 5 bases at J, leaving 8 bases unmatched. The data originate from a study of blood T cell repertoires in COVID-19. The overall study: The origin of the acute and convalescent COVID-19 samples was the United States, Italy and Spain. From T cells, B-cell-depleted T cells, or PBMCs came the material, which was cDNA or gDNA.

The clonotype comes from a man aged 65-85 years with active or convalescent COVID-19. J is TRBJ2-1 and V is TRBV4-1; 9 bases map to TRBD1. The sample comprised peripheral blood. DNA for the CDR3: TGCGCCAGCAGTCCCGGGACAGGGTTTCACAATGAGCAGTTCTTC. Its translation is CASSPGTGFHNEQFF.